This T cell receptor (beta chain) appears in the sequencing data of a study of shared clonotypes between healthy human individuals. A deep-level run was used for the assay. Only in-frame clones appear in the TCRdb table, and some are missing; sequencing was by immunoSEQ multiplex PCR. The sample lists about 2.1 million clones, around 95% occurring once. Regarding the study as a whole: Clonotypes not shared had lower generation probabilities than those common to all four donors. Naive subsets tended to show greater estimated richness than memory subsets. Incompleteness in sorted-subset sequencing, despite large depth, was shown by rarefaction.

As for this clone: Its antigen is unidentified.

Germline V gene sequence: CDR1 LNHDA, CDR2 SQIVND (reference sequence). The CDR3 is made up of 13 amino acids. V was clipped by 7 bases and J by 2 bases, with 11 bases between them. Terminally differentiated effector memory CD45RA+ cells were excluded from the naive CD8 cells, which were CD45RO-negative and positively selected for CCR7. This chain connects TRBV19 to TRBJ1-1; no clear D gene. This receptor was taken from a young man in good health. Some clones in this sample may be carry-over from other donors' samples. Material for sequencing was naive CD8+ T cells from PBMCs. CDR3 protein: CASTWKPNTEAFF. The CDR3 DNA is TGTGCCAGTACCTGGAAACCTAACACTGAAGCTTTCTTT.